Listed below are T cell receptor beta chains from one sample, sequenced in a study of shared clonotypes between healthy human individuals. The protocol was immunoSEQ multiplex PCR, while the TCRdb copy is restricted to in-frame clones and leaves out a portion. The table has 2 million to 3 million clones, approximately 93% seen once. The sequenced sample was naive CD4+ T cells from PBMCs. All receptors come from a man younger than 35 in good health. Some clones in this sample may be carry-over from other donors' samples. Both conserved end residues are trimmed from each CDR3.

cdr3_length v_call cdr3_aa
12 TRBV7-9 ASSLGQGPQPQH
12 TRBV6-5 ASRPPGLSSEQY
12 TRBV30 AWSVRGKNTEAF
10 TRBV4-1 ASSQLNQPQH
14 TRBV19 ASKGSGTWGTDTQY
13 TRBV5-8 ASSPGGRFNEKLF
12 TRBV28 ASSIRDTAYEQY
14 TRBV11-2 ASSSRLAGDFHEQY
13 TRBV4-2 ASSLATGGEETQY
13 TRBV18 ASSPIETGGTEAF
14 TRBV6-5 ASSYSHSMGTDTQY
15 TRBV11-2 ASSLAYQSLQNTEAF
13 TRBV5-1 ASSQEAGSSYEQY
13 TRBV6-1 ASSGLRGYYTEAF
12 TRBV5-5 ASQQGTSGNTIY
12 TRBV28 ASSWDGGLEPQH
13 TRBV7-9 ASRTRGVSYNEQF
13 TRBV2 ASSKTRTQNNEQF
11 TRBV7-3 ASSVTSGSAQF
13 TRBV6-5 ASSSLVGDNQPQH
12 TRBV6-5 ASSLYRGRDEQY
14 TRBV9 ASSVGASGHSYEQY
13 TRBV23-1 ASSQTGRGDYGYT